These T cell receptor beta chains were read from a single sample in a study of blood T cells in healthy people across ages. MiXCR, applied by TCRdb to the 5' RACE reads, yields one record per CDR3 protein. The sample shows fewer than 900,000 distinct CDR3 sequences, more than 40% of them seen only once. The sequenced material came from blood. These receptors came from a woman aged 55-69 years in good health. CDR3s include the opening cysteine and the closing phenylalanine or tryptophan. D genes are given only for firm matches. The size field is filled for only some rows; it gives once, few, many or a size class.

-	14	few	TRBV7-3	TRBJ2-1	CASSLRGPQETQFF	TGTGCCAGCAGCTTAAGGGGACCCCAAGAGACCCAGTTCTTC
TRBD2	14	once	TRBV20-1	TRBJ2-5	CSARWTSHLETQYF	TGCAGTGCTAGATGGACTAGCCATTTGGAGACCCAGTACTTC
-	14	-	TRBV5-1	TRBJ1-5	CASSSGLDGQPQHF	TGCGCCAGCAGCTCGGGCCTGGATGGGCAGCCCCAGCATTTT
-	16	-	TRBV20-1	TRBJ2-7	CSAETQNNADPYEQYF	TGCAGTGCTGAAACCCAAAATAACGCTGACCCCTACGAGCAGTACTTC
-	17	-	TRBV24-1	TRBJ2-1	CATSDSFGPGWGNEQFF	TGTGCCACCAGTGATTCGTTTGGACCGGGGTGGGGCAATGAGCAGTTCTTC
-	13	-	TRBV20-1	TRBJ1-2	CSAKGTSNYSSTF	TGCAGTGCTAAGGGGACCTCCAACTATAGCAGCACCTTC
TRBD2	14	-	TRBV6-1	TRBJ2-1	CASSRGGTYNEQFF	TGTGCCAGCAGTCGGGGGGGAACCTACAATGAGCAGTTCTTC
-	13	-	TRBV6-2/TRBV6-3	TRBJ1-5	CASSLFNNQPQHF	TGTGCCAGCAGCCTATTCAACAATCAGCCCCAGCATTTT
TRBD1	14	-	TRBV6-6	TRBJ1-4	CASRTGATNEKLFF	TGTGCCAGCAGGACAGGGGCAACTAATGAAAAACTGTTTTTT
-	19	few	TRBV4-2	TRBJ1-2	CASSQEFGPDFTRDYGYTF	TGTGCCAGCAGCCAGGAATTTGGGCCCGACTTCACACGGGACTATGGCTACACCTTC
TRBD2	15	few	TRBV20-1	TRBJ2-3	CSAFPGLAGGDTQYF	TGCAGTGCTTTTCCGGGACTAGCGGGAGGAGATACGCAGTATTTT
-	16	-	TRBV20-1	TRBJ2-4	CSARPPQAGAKNIQYF	TGCAGTGCTAGACCTCCCCAGGCGGGAGCCAAAAACATTCAGTACTTC
-	14	-	TRBV20-1	TRBJ2-7	CSARESSLPYEQYF	TGCAGTGCTAGAGAAAGTAGTTTACCCTACGAGCAGTACTTC
-	15	-	TRBV11-3	TRBJ1-6	CASSLGGGGNSPLHF	TGTGCCAGCAGCTTAGGTGGGGGAGGTAATTCACCCCTCCACTTT
TRBD1	17	once	TRBV29-1	TRBJ2-3	CSVEGAPQGSGTDTQYF	TGCAGCGTTGAGGGGGCCCCACAGGGGTCGGGCACAGATACGCAGTATTTT
TRBD1	17	few	TRBV7-2	TRBJ1-6	CASSLVPGQGNNSPLHF	TGTGCCAGCAGCTTAGTCCCGGGACAGGGCAATAATTCACCCCTCCACTTT
-	12	-	TRBV28	TRBJ1-2	CASSSYQGRGTF	TGTGCCAGCAGTTCTTATCAGGGGCGGGGCACCTTC
TRBD1	14	few	TRBV10-3	TRBJ1-2	CAISEEETGYGYTF	TGTGCCATCAGTGAAGAGGAGACAGGGTATGGCTACACCTTC
TRBD1	16	-	TRBV7-2	TRBJ1-6	CASSLGGQVDNSPLHF	TGTGCCAGCAGCTTAGGAGGACAGGTTGATAATTCACCCCTCCACTTT
-	13	few	TRBV6-2/TRBV6-3	TRBJ2-3	CASMDWGTDTQYF	TGTGCCAGCATGGATTGGGGCACAGATACGCAGTATTTT
-	13	few	TRBV14	TRBJ1-2	CASSQLPQPGYTF	TGTGCCAGCAGCCAACTTCCCCAACCCGGCTACACCTTC
TRBD2	17	few	TRBV7-8	TRBJ2-3	CASSLVYQRGVYDTQYF	TGTGCCAGCAGCTTAGTGTACCAGCGGGGGGTGTACGATACGCAGTATTTT
-	13	few	TRBV29-1	TRBJ1-1	CSVGGRGGREAFF	TGCAGCGTTGGGGGCAGAGGGGGGAGAGAAGCTTTCTTT
TRBD2	17	-	TRBV7-9	TRBJ2-5	CASSSGTSGRGQETQYF	TGTGCCAGCAGCTCCGGGACTAGCGGGCGGGGACAAGAGACCCAGTACTTC
TRBD2	17	many	TRBV3-1	TRBJ2-1	CASSQEAAGVAYNEQFF	TGTGCCAGCAGCCAAGAAGCTGCGGGAGTTGCCTACAATGAGCAGTTCTTC
-	15	many	TRBV14	TRBJ2-3	CASSQLGQSTDTQYF	TGTGCCAGCAGCCAGCTAGGACAGAGCACAGATACGCAGTATTTT
-	14	few	TRBV5-1	TRBJ2-5	CASRAQQGGETQYF	TGCGCCAGCAGAGCCCAGCAAGGAGGGGAGACCCAGTACTTC
-	15	-	TRBV4-3	TRBJ1-6	CASSQEHPGNSSLHF	TGCGCCAGCAGCCAAGAGCACCCTGGTAATTCATCCCTCCACTTT
TRBD1	17	-	TRBV11-2	TRBJ1-6	CASSLGQESSYNSPLHF	TGTGCCAGCAGCCTTGGACAGGAGAGCTCCTATAATTCACCCCTCCACTTT
TRBD2	15	-	TRBV20-1	TRBJ2-5	CSASRQGLAQETQYF	TGCAGTGCTAGCCGACAGGGACTAGCCCAAGAGACCCAGTACTTC
-	15	many	TRBV7-2	TRBJ2-3	CASSPGFGSTDTQYF	TGTGCCAGCAGCCCTGGGTTTGGGAGCACAGATACGCAGTATTTT
-	13	-	TRBV7-9	TRBJ1-1	CASRPDSNTEAFF	TGTGCCAGCAGGCCTGACAGTAACACTGAAGCTTTCTTT
-	12	-	TRBV29-1	TRBJ2-5	CSVEFARETQYF	TGCAGCGTTGAGTTCGCAAGGGAGACCCAGTACTTC
TRBD2	17	-	TRBV3-1	TRBJ2-7	CASSLGLAGADQETLYF	TGTGCCAGCAGCCTCGGACTAGCGGGAGCGGATCAAGAGACCCTGTACTTC
-	15	once	TRBV9	TRBJ2-3	CASSVGVGPTDTQYF	TGTGCCAGCAGCGTAGGGGTGGGGCCCACAGATACGCAGTATTTT
-	14	many	TRBV15	TRBJ1-2	CATSRDKMNYGYTF	TGTGCCACCAGCAGAGACAAAATGAACTATGGCTACACCTTC
-	13	few	TRBV5-1	TRBJ2-3	CASSTEPADTQYF	TGCGCCAGCAGCACAGAACCGGCGGATACGCAGTATTTT
TRBD1	15	-	TRBV10-3	TRBJ1-2	CAISESEDRGCGYTF	TGTGCCATCAGTGAGTCTGAGGACAGGGGATGTGGCTACACCTTC
-	13	few	TRBV30	TRBJ1-5	CAWNRDSNQPQHF	TGTGCCTGGAACCGGGACAGCAATCAGCCCCAGCATTTT
TRBD2	17	few	TRBV12-3/TRBV12-4	TRBJ2-3	CASSQQRGGSDTDTQYF	TGTGCCAGCAGTCAACAGCGGGGGGGGTCCGACACAGATACGCAGTATTTT
-	14	once	TRBV28	TRBJ1-2	CASTLQDGNYGYTF	TGTGCCAGCACACTCCAAGATGGAAACTATGGCTACACCTTC